Below, one T cell receptor (beta chain) is given with its context. This entry comes from a study of blood T cell repertoires in COVID-19. Germline assignment: CDR1 SGHRS and CDR2 YFSETQ. This CDR3 has 13 residues. The V gene end was trimmed by 4 bases and the J gene end by 2 bases; junction bases not matched to a gene: 3. Method: immunoSEQ multiplex PCR; TCRdb's copy keeps in-frame clones and lacks some. The table records more than 95,000 clones, around 88% of them present only once. This TCR was recovered from a human donor in a cohort sampled during active COVID-19. Source material: peripheral blood. This chain links TRBV5-1 with TRBJ2-7; 7 nucleotides line up with TRBD2. This CDR3 reads CASSIGGTYEQYF. The CDR3 DNA reads TGCGCCAGCAGCATCGGGGGGACCTACGAGCAGTACTTC.